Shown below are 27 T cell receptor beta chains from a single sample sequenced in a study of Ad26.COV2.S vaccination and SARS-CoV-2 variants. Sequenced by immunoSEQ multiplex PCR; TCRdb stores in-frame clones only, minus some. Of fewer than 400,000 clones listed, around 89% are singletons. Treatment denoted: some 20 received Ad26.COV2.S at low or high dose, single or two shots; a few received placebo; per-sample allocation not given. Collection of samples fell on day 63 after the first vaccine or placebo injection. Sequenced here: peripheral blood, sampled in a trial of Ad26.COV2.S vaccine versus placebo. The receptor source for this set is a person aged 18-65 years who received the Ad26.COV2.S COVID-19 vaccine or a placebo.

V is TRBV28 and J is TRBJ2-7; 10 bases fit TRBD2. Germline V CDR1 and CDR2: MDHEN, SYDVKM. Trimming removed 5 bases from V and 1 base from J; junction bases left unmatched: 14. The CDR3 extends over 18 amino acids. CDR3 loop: CASSPGRRTSGASYEQYF. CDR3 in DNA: TGTGCCAGCAGTCCAGGGCGCAGAACTAGCGGGGCTTCCTACGAGCAGTACTTC.

The CDR3 nucleotides read TGTGCCAGTAGTATAGCACACCCTGAAAAACTGTTTTTT. Translated: CASSIAHPEKLFF. V usage is TRBV19 and J usage is TRBJ1-4; no reliable D call. The V gene's germline CDR1 is LNHDA and CDR2 SQIVND (reference sequence). This CDR3 region has 13 residues. The V end lost 1 base, the J end lost 7 bases, and 7 bases lay between the germline ends.

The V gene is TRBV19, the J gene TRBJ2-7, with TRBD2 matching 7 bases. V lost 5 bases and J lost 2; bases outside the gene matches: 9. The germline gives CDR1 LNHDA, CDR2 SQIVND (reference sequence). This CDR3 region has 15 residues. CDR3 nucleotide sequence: TGTGCCAGTAGTCTACTGGGGGGGACGACCTACGAGCAGTACTTC. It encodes CASSLLGGTTYEQYF.

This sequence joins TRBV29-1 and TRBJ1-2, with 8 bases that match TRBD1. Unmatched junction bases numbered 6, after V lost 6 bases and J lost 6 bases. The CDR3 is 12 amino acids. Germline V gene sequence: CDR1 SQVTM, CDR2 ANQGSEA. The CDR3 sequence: CSVGQGRDGYTF. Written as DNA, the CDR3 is TGCAGCGTCGGACAGGGTCGGGATGGCTACACCTTC.

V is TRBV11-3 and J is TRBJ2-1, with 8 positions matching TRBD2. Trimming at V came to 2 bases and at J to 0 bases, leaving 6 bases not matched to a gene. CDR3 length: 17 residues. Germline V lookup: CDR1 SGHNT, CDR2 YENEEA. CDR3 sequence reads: CASSLIAGGFSYNEQFF. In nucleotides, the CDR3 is TGTGCCAGCAGCTTAATCGCGGGAGGCTTCTCCTACAATGAGCAGTTCTTC.

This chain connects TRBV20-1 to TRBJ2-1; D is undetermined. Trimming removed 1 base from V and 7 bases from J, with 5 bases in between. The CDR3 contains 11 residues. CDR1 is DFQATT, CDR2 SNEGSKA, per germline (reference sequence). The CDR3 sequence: CSARAVNEQFF. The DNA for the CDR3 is TGCAGTGCTAGAGCGGTGAATGAGCAGTTCTTC.

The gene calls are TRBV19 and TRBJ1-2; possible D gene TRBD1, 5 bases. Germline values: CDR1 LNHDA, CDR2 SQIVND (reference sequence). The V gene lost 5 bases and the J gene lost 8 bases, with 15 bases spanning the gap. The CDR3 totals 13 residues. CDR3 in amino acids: CASSPTPTAGYTF. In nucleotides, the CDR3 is TGTGCCAGTAGTCCAACCCCGACAGCCGGCTACACCTTC.

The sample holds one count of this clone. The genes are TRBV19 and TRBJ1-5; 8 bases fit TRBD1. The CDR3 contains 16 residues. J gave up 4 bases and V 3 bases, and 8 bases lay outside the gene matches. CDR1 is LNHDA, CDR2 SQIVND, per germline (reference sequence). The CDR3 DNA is TGTGCCAGTAGTATCACCGGGACAGGAAAAAATCAGCCCCAGCATTTT. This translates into CASSITGTGKNQPQHF.

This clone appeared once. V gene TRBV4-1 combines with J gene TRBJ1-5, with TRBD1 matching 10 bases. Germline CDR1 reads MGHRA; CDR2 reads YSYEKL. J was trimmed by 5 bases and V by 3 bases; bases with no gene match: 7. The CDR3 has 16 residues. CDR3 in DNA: TGCGCCAGCAGCCAGGAGCCGGGACAGGGGTATCAGCCCCAGCATTTT. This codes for CASSQEPGQGYQPQHF.

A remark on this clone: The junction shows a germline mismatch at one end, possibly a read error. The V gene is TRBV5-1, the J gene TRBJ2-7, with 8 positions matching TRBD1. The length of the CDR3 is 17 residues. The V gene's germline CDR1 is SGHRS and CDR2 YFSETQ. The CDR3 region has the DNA TGCGCCAGCAGCTTGGGGCCAGACAGGGGCGCCTCCTCCGAGCAGTACTTC. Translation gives CASSLGPDRGASSEQYF.

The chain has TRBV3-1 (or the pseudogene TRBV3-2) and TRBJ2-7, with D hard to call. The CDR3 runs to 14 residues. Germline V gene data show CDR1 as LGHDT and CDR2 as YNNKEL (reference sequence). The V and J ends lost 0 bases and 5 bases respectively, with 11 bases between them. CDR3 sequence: CASSQDVGLNEQYF. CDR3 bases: TGTGCCAGCAGCCAAGACGTGGGTTTGAACGAGCAGTACTTC.

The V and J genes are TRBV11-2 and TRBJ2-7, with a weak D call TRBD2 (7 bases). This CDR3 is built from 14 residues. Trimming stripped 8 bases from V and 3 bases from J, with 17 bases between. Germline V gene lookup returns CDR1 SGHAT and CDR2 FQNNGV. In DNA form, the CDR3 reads TGTGCCAGCGGAAGGGGAGGGGGGGGCTACGAGCAGTACTTC. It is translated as CASGRGGGGYEQYF.

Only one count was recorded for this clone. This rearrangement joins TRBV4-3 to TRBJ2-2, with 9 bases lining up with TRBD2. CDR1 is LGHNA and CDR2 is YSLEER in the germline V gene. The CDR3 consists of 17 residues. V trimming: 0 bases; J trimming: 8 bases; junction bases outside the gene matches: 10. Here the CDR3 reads CASSQDEVAGVSGELFF. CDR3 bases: TGCGCCAGCAGCCAAGATGAGGTAGCGGGAGTTTCGGGGGAGCTGTTTTTT.

The CDR3 loop reads CASSREGNYEQYF. CDR3 sequence (DNA): TGTGCCAGCAGCCGGGAGGGGAACTACGAGCAGTACTTC. The chain joins TRBV6-5 to TRBJ2-7, with 8 positions matching TRBD2. Germline lookup yields CDR1 MNHEY and CDR2 SVGAGI. This CDR3 has 13 residues. J lost 3 bases, V lost 6 bases, and 4 bases had no gene match.

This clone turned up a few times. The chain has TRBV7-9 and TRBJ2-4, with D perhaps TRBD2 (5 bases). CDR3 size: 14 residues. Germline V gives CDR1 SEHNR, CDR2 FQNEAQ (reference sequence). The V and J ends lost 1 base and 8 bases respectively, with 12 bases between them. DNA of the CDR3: TGTGCCAGCAGCTTAGTCGGGGTTGGGGACATTCAGTACTTC. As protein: CASSLVGVGDIQYF.

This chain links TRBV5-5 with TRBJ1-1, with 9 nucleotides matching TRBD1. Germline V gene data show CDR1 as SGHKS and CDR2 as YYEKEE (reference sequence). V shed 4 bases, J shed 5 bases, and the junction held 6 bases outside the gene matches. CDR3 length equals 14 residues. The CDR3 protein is CASSLGTGRTEAFF. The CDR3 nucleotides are TGTGCCAGCAGCCTAGGGACAGGGCGGACTGAAGCTTTCTTT.

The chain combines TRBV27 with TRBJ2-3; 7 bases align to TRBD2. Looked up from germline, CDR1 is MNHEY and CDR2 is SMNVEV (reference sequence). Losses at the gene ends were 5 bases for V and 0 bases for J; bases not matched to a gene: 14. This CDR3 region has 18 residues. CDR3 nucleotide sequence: TGTGCCAGCAGTAACCGGGACTACTCCCGTGCTAGCACAGATACGCAGTATTTT. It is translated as CASSNRDYSRASTDTQYF.

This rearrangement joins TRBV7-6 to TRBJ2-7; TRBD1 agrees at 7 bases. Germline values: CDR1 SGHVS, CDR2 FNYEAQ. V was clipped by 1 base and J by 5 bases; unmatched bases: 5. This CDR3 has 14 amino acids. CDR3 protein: CASSLEGAGDEQYF. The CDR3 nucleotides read TGTGCCAGCAGCTTAGAGGGGGCCGGGGACGAGCAGTACTTC.

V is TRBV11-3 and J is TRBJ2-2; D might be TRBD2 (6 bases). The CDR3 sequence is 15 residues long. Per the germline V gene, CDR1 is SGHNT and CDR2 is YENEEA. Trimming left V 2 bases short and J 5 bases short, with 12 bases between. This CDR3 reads CASSLRALATGELFF. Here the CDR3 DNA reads TGTGCCAGCAGCTTAAGGGCGCTAGCGACCGGGGAGCTGTTTTTT.

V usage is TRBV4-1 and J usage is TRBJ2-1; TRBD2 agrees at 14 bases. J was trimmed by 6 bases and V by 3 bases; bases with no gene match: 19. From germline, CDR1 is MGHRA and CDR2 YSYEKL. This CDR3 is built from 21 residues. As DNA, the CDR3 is TGCGCCAGCAGCCAGTACCCAGGTATCCCGGGACTAGCGGGAGTCGGCAATGAGCAGTTCTTC. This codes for CASSQYPGIPGLAGVGNEQFF.

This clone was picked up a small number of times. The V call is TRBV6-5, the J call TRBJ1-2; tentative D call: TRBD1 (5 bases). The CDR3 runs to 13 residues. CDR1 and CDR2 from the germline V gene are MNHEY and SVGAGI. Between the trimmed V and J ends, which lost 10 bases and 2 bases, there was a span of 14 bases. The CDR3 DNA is TGTGCCATCAGGTGGGGCACGAACTATGGCTACACCTTC. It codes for CAIRWGTNYGYTF.

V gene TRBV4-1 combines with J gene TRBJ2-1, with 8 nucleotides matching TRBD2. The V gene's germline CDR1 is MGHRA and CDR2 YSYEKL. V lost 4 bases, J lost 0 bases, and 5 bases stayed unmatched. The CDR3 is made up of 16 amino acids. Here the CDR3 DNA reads TGCGCCAGCAGCCCCCCGGGAGGGAGCTCCTACAATGAGCAGTTCTTC. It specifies CASSPPGGSSYNEQFF.

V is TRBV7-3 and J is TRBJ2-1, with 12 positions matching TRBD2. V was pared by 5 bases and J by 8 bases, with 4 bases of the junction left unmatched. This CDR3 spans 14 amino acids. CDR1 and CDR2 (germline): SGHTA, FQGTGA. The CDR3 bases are TGTGCCAGCAGCAGGACTAGCGGGGTCCATGAGCAGTTCTTC. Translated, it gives CASSRTSGVHEQFF.

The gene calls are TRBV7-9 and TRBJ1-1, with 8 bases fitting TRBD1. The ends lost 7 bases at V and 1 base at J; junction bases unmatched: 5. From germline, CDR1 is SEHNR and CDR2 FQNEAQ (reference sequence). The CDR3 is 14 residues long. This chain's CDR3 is CASTQGAGNTEAFF. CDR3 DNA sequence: TGTGCCAGCACTCAGGGGGCCGGGAACACTGAAGCTTTCTTT.

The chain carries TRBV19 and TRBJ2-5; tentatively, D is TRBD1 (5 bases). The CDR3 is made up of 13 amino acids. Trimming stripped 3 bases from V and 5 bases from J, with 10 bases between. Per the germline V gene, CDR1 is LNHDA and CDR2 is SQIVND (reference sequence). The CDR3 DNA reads TGTGCCAGTAGTATCCAGGGCGGCGAGACCCAGTACTTC. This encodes CASSIQGGETQYF.

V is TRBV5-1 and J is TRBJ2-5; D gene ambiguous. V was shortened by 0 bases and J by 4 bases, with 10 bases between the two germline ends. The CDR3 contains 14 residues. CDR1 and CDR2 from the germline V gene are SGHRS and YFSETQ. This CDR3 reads CASSLAPVRETQYF. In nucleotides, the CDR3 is TGCGCCAGCAGCTTGGCGCCGGTTCGAGAGACCCAGTACTTC.

CDR3 in amino acids: CASSQDPSRPPSTDTQYF. The CDR3 bases are TGCGCCAGCAGCCAAGATCCTAGTCGGCCTCCTAGCACAGATACGCAGTATTTT. The chain recombines TRBV4-1 with TRBJ2-3; D uncertain. Per the germline V gene, CDR1 is MGHRA and CDR2 is YSYEKL. The germline V and J ends were trimmed by 0 bases and 0 bases, with 16 bases remaining between them. There are 18 residues in the CDR3.